A single sample gave rise to the 2 T cell receptor beta chains below, sequenced in a study of technical replicates of blood from a handful of donors. Some clones are missing from TCRdb's copy, which holds only in-frame ones; the method was immunoSEQ multiplex PCR. The table lists 95,000 to 100,000 clones, 90% to 97% of them singletons, with less than 0.25% in the top ten. The sequenced sample was T cells isolated from PBMCs. These receptors came from a human donor in good health.

The rearrangement uses TRBV6-1 and TRBJ2-7, with TRBD1 identical over 10 bases. CDR1 and CDR2 from the germline V gene are MNHNS and SASEGT. The V gene end was trimmed by 7 bases and the J gene end by 3 bases; junction bases not matched to a gene: 6. This CDR3 is 14 amino acids long. The CDR3 loop reads CASKPGTGVYEQYF. Here the CDR3 DNA reads TGTGCCAGCAAGCCCGGGACAGGGGTCTACGAGCAGTACTTC.

The chain uses TRBV13 and TRBJ1-1; D not certain. CDR3 length equals 14 residues. V was trimmed by 2 bases and J by 9 bases, leaving 16 bases between them. Germline V lookup: CDR1 PRHDT, CDR2 FYEKMQ (reference sequence). As DNA, the CDR3 is TGTGCCAGCAGCTTACATCCGCCGAGGCAGAAAGCTTTCTTT. This translates into CASSLHPPRQKAFF.